This entry describes one TCR beta chain. Its antigen remains unidentified. The CDR3 spans 17 residues. Germline values: CDR1 SGHAT, CDR2 FQDESV (reference sequence). V lost 5 bases, J lost 0 bases, and 16 bases lay in between. A library of TCRbeta sequences, prepared with unique molecular identifiers, was generated. TCRdb called the PCR reads again in MiXCR, with one record for every CDR3 protein. This sample yields some 460,000 distinct CDR3 sequences, of which 15% to 20% are seen a single time; less than 30% belongs to the top ten. This entry belongs to a study of T-cell reconstitution after alpha-beta-depleted transplantation in children. General observations from the study: A year post-transplant, T-cell counts and diversity derived mostly from newly produced T cells. Some patients' high day-60 TCRbeta diversity was attributed to recipient cells surviving conditioning. By about two months after transplant, alpha-beta T cells reportedly arose from several hundred graft clones that had expanded.

This receptor was identified in a boy under three years old who had a stem cell transplant for Wiskott-Aldrich syndrome, so the T cells may come from the graft donor. The J gene is TRBJ2-2, the V gene TRBV11-1; D remains ambiguous. The specimen comprised PBMCs, mostly from graft donor cells, sampled 360 days after TCRalphabeta/CD19-depleted stem cell transplant. DNA of the CDR3: TGTGCCAGCAGCCTCCTTGTCGGAGTCCCGAACACCGGGGAGCTGTTTTTT. Protein product: CASSLLVGVPNTGELFF.